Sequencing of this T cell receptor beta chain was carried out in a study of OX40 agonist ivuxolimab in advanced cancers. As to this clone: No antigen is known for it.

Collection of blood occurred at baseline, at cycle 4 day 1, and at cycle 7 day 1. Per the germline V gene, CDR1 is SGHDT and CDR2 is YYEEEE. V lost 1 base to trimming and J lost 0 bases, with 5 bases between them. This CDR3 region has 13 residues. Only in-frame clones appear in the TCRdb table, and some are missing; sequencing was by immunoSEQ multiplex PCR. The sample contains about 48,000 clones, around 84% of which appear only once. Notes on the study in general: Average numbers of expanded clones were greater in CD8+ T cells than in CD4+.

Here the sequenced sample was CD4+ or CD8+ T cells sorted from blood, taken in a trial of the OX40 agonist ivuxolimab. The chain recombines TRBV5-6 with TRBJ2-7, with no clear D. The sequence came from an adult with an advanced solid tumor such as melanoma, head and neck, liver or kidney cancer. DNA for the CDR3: TGTGCCAGCAGCTTGCCCCACTCCTACGAGCAGTACTTC. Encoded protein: CASSLPHSYEQYF.